The 14 T cell receptor beta chains in this list originate from one sample, sequenced in a study of T cell repertoires in cytomegalovirus infection. TCRdb re-derived calls from the reads in MiXCR, one entry per CDR3 protein. The sample holds a few hundred thousand distinct CDR3 sequences; roughly 16% are singletons and the top ten take about 12%. Sequencing used PBMCs. The origin of the receptors is a human donor in good health (CMV status not recorded). Some clones in this sample may be carry-over from other donors' samples.

This clonotype has a count of ten or more. V usage is TRBV7-2 and J usage is TRBJ1-4, with D hard to call. The CDR3 has 15 residues. Trimming pared 1 base from V and 5 bases from J, leaving 11 bases between. Germline lookup yields CDR1 SGHTA and CDR2 FQGNSA. CDR3 DNA: TGTGCCAGCAGCTTAGTAGGAGGGTCGAATGAAAAACTGTTTTTT. Translation: CASSLVGGSNEKLFF.

This clonotype was seen only a few times. This chain joins TRBV23-1 and TRBJ2-6, with D unresolved. TRBV23-1 is an open reading frame whose function is uncertain. CDR3 length equals 20 residues. V lost 4 bases and J lost 0, with 22 bases in between. The CDR3 region is CASSRPRCKGYFSGANVLTF. In DNA form, the CDR3 reads TGCGCCAGCAGTCGGCCGCGCTGTAAGGGTTACTTCTCTGGGGCCAACGTCCTGACTTTC.

The rearrangement links TRBV7-9 to TRBJ2-3; D perhaps matches TRBD1 (6 bases). The CDR3 spans 18 residues. Deletions cut 5 bases from V and 0 bases from J, with 21 bases between. Germline-derived CDR1 and CDR2 are SEHNR and FQNEAQ (reference sequence). The CDR3 DNA reads TGTGCCAGCAGCAAAGTAACCGGGACACTTCTTAGCACAGATACGCAGTATTTT. This translates into CASSKVTGTLLSTDTQYF.

This clonotype was observed at least ten times. The chain has TRBV7-2 and TRBJ1-2, with D uncertain. The CDR3 is made up of 14 amino acids. Germline V CDR1 and CDR2: SGHTA, FQGNSA. V shed 1 base and J shed 5 bases, with 11 bases lying between them. The CDR3 sequence is CASSLVEGTYGYTF. DNA of the CDR3: TGTGCCAGCAGCTTAGTGGAGGGAACATATGGCTACACCTTC.

This clonotype came up a few times. This rearrangement joins TRBV5-5 to TRBJ1-5; D call uncertain. This CDR3 has 13 residues. Trimming removed 1 base from V and 4 bases from J, with 6 bases in between. The germline CDR1 and CDR2 sequences are SGHKS and YYEKEE (reference sequence). The CDR3 DNA sequence: TGTGCCAGCAGCTTGAGAGCGAATCAGCCCCAGCATTTT. It is translated as CASSLRANQPQHF. Drawing the rest from reference TRBV5-5 and TRBJ1-5, the complete variable domain is DAGVTQSPTHLIKTRGQQVTLRCSPISGHKSVSWYQQVLGQGPQFIFQYYEKEERGRGNFPDRFSARQFPNYSSELNVNALLLGDSALYLCASSLRANQPQHFGDGTRLSIL.

About this clonotype: A single base separates this from a much larger clone, so it may be a read error. This chain connects TRBV28 to TRBJ1-5; a weak D match, TRBD1 (5 bases). The V gene lost 6 bases and the J gene lost 4 bases, with 22 bases spanning the gap. Germline V gives CDR1 MDHEN, CDR2 SYDVKM. This CDR3 is built from 17 residues. The CDR3 nucleotides read TGTGCCAGCAGGGGAGTGGGGCAGTCGCACGCAAATCAGCCCCAGCATTTT. This translates into CASRGVGQSHANQPQHF.

The rearrangement uses TRBV12-3 or TRBV12-4 and TRBJ1-6; D is unresolved. Trimming shortened V by 6 bases and J by 0 bases, and 6 bases separated the two germline ends. The CDR3 spans 14 residues. The CDR3 coding sequence is TGTGCCAGCAGGGTTAGCTCCTATAATTCACCCCTCCACTTT. Its translation: CASRVSSYNSPLHF.

This clonotype was counted at least ten times. This chain connects TRBV7-2 to TRBJ2-1, with a weak D call TRBD2 (6 bases). The V gene lost 1 base and the J gene lost 1 base, with 8 bases spanning the gap. Germline V gene sequence: CDR1 SGHTA, CDR2 FQGNSA. The CDR3 runs to 15 residues. CDR3 region: CASSLVAASYNEQFF. As DNA, the CDR3 is TGTGCCAGCAGCTTAGTAGCGGCGTCCTACAATGAGCAGTTCTTC. The whole variable domain, filled in from reference TRBV7-2 and TRBJ2-1, reads GAGVSQSPSNKVTEKGKDVELRCDPISGHTALYWYRQSLGQGLEFLIYFQGNSAPDKSGLPSDRFSAERTGGSVSTLTIQRTQQEDSAVYLCASSLVAASYNEQFFGPGTRLTVL.

In its sample, this clonotype was seen many times. The chain links TRBV7-2 to TRBJ1-6, with D possibly being TRBD1 (5 bases). There are 13 residues in the CDR3. The ends were cut back, 6 bases at V and 6 bases at J, with 9 bases in the middle. Germline loops: CDR1 SGHTA, CDR2 FQGNSA. CDR3 bases: TGTGCCAGCAGGACAGCTCGTAATTCACCCCTCCACTTT. This sequence encodes CASRTARNSPLHF.

This clonotype has a handful of counts. The chain's CDR3 is CASAGQLLMGYGYTF. The CDR3 region has the DNA TGTGCCAGCGCGGGACAGCTCCTTATGGGCTATGGCTACACCTTC. The rearrangement joins TRBV19 to TRBJ1-2; the match to TRBD1 covers 7 bases. CDR3 length: 15 amino acids. Germline CDR1 is LNHDA and CDR2 is SQIVND (reference sequence). Trimming took 9 bases from V and 4 from J; bases not matched to a gene: 14.

In its sample, this clonotype was seen a few times. This sequence joins TRBV28 and TRBJ1-4; no firm D call. CDR1 MDHEN and CDR2 SYDVKM come from the germline V gene. The CDR3 is 14 amino acids. V dropped 6 bases and J dropped 8 bases, with 16 bases sitting between them. The CDR3 sequence: CASSPQGFQEKLFF. CDR3 DNA sequence: TGTGCCAGCAGCCCACAAGGATTTCAAGAAAAACTGTTTTTT. The full variable domain, with the rest looked up from reference TRBV28 and TRBJ1-4, is DVKVTQSSRYLVKRTGEKVFLECVQDMDHENMFWYRQDPGLGLRLIYFSYDVKMKEKGDIPEGYSVSREKKERFSLILESASTNQTSMYLCASSPQGFQEKLFFGSGTQLSVL.

This clonotype occurred many times. The chain has TRBV7-2 and TRBJ2-7; D might be TRBD2 (5 bases). This CDR3 comprises 14 residues. Trimming removed 0 bases at V and 2 bases at J, with 8 bases between. The germline CDR1 and CDR2 sequences are SGHTA and FQGNSA. CDR3 loop: CASSLAPEAYEQYF. Here the CDR3 DNA reads TGTGCCAGCAGCTTAGCACCGGAGGCCTACGAGCAGTACTTC.

This clonotype was observed many times. This chain links TRBV19 with TRBJ1-1; TRBD1 aligns across 7 bases. V shed 4 bases and J 0 bases; nucleotides not matched to a gene: 8. Per the germline V gene, CDR1 is LNHDA and CDR2 is SQIVND (reference sequence). This CDR3 has 16 amino acids. CDR3 amino acids: CASSNLMGQLNTEAFF. Written as DNA, the CDR3 is TGTGCCAGTAGTAACTTAATGGGACAGTTGAACACTGAAGCTTTCTTT.

The chain is built from TRBV20-1 and TRBJ1-5, with D tentatively TRBD1 (5 bases). The CDR3 consists of 14 residues. V gave up 0 bases and J gave up 4 bases, with 10 bases separating them. The germline V gene has CDR1 DFQATT and CDR2 SNEGSKA (reference sequence). In DNA form, the CDR3 reads TGCAGTGCTAGAGACCCACAGGATAATCAGCCCCAGCATTTT. This sequence encodes CSARDPQDNQPQHF.